This TCR beta chain was captured by sequencing in a study of cytomegalovirus exposure and HLA in healthy donors. Clones were read by immunoSEQ multiplex PCR, and TCRdb kept only the in-frame ones, dropping some. There are 55,000 to 70,000 clones in the sample; 85% to 95% occur only once, and approximately 5% lies in the top ten. Study-wide findings and caveats: A few CMV-associated chains were confirmed in vitro to be specific for CMV antigens.

The ends were cut back, 0 bases at V and 3 bases at J, with 7 bases in the middle. The CDR3 contains 14 residues. The germline V gene encodes CDR1 SGDLS and CDR2 YYNGEE. Details on this clone: The antigen remains undetermined.

Sample: PBMCs. This clonotype was sampled from a man aged 18 to 29 in good health and CMV-seropositive. The rearrangement joins TRBV9 to TRBJ2-1; the D is unclear. CDR3 sequence: CASSVVAGYNEQFF. In nucleotides, the CDR3 is TGTGCCAGCAGCGTAGTGGCAGGCTACAATGAGCAGTTCTTC.